This note documents a single T cell receptor (beta chain) sequence. The data are from a study of blood T cell repertoires in COVID-19. Study overall: COVID-19 samples, acute and convalescent, were from the United States, Italy and Spain. T cells, B-cell-depleted T cells, or PBMCs provided the cDNA or gDNA that served as material.

Germline V gives CDR1 SGHRS, CDR2 YFSETQ. CDR3 size: 15 residues. Trimming shortened V by 1 base and J by 4 bases, and 13 bases separated the two germline ends. In the original processing: Using reference gene primer amplification, nucleated cell counts were estimated. TCRdb keeps only in-frame clones here, not all; method: immunoSEQ multiplex PCR. V and J calls and clone size are copied from that table; D and trimming were computed from the DNA. The table records about 320,000 clones, about 91% of them present only once. Seattle's cohort entered during active infection and was followed longitudinally.

The chain combines TRBV5-1 with TRBJ2-3; D is perhaps TRBD2 (5 bases). The source material was peripheral blood. The receptor's source is a woman aged 30 to 39 with COVID-19, enrolled during active disease. CDR3 sequence: CASSLIGEGSDTQYF. CDR3 sequence (DNA): TGCGCCAGCAGCTTGATCGGGGAAGGGTCAGATACGCAGTATTTT.